One and the same sample provided the 18 T cell receptor beta chains below, sequenced in a study of CD8 T cells in Susac syndrome. Reverse transcription of roughly 0.45 to 1 ug RNA used random hexamers. TCRdb itself ran the immunoSEQ multiplex PCR reads through MiXCR, one entry per CDR3 protein. The table has under 300,000 distinct CDR3 sequences, 95% to 97% seen once. Sequences were obtained from CD4+ T cells from PBMCs. The receptor set was obtained from a human donor with Susac syndrome.

The J gene is TRBJ1-5, the V gene TRBV28; 7 bases map to TRBD1. Germline values: CDR1 MDHEN, CDR2 SYDVKM. The J segment lost 4 bases and the V segment lost 7 bases, leaving 10 bases of the junction unmatched. The CDR3 is 15 residues long. The CDR3 here is CASKIQGPRNQPQHF. CDR3 sequence (DNA): TGTGCCAGCAAAATACAGGGGCCCAGGAATCAGCCCCAGCATTTT.

The rearrangement uses TRBV20-1 and TRBJ2-1; 7 nucleotides agree with TRBD2. The trim removed 5 bases at V and 9 bases at J, leaving 16 bases unmatched. CDR3 length equals 15 residues. The V gene's germline CDR1 is DFQATT and CDR2 SNEGSKA (reference sequence). This chain's CDR3 is CSAAPGGGRYGEQFF. The CDR3 nucleotides read TGCAGTGCTGCCCCGGGTGGCGGGAGATATGGTGAGCAGTTCTTC.

This clonotype was seen just once. The chain employs TRBV29-1 and TRBJ1-2, with a weak D call TRBD1 (5 bases). Per the germline V gene, CDR1 is SQVTM and CDR2 is ANQGSEA. CDR3 length: 15 residues. Trimming shortened V by 6 bases and J by 8 bases, and 25 bases separated the two germline ends. The CDR3 DNA reads TGCAGCGTCGGTTCCGGGACCCTCGCCATCGAGGGCTACACCTTC. The encoded protein is CSVGSGTLAIEGYTF.

This sequence joins TRBV20-1 and TRBJ2-2, with a tentative D call TRBD2 (6 bases). The CDR3 length is 14 residues. The ends were cut back, 5 bases at V and 6 bases at J, with 16 bases in the middle. Germline CDR1 DFQATT, CDR2 SNEGSKA (reference sequence). In DNA form, the CDR3 reads TGCAGTGCTGGAAGACTAGATAAGGCCGGGGAGCTGTTTTTT. It specifies CSAGRLDKAGELFF.

Only one count was recorded for this clonotype. The chain carries TRBV2 and TRBJ2-6; 8 bases agree with TRBD2. This CDR3 is built from 15 residues. J gave up 2 bases and V 8 bases, and 5 bases lay outside the gene matches. The germline V gene encodes CDR1 SNHLY and CDR2 FYNNEI. The CDR3 DNA is TGTGCCAGCCTCGGGGGGGGAACTGGGGCCAACGTCCTGACTTTC. Residues: CASLGGGTGANVLTF.

The CDR3 is CSARPNPIFFRLHNEQFF. The CDR3 DNA follows: TGCAGTGCTAGGCCAAACCCCATCTTTTTTCGGTTACACAATGAGCAGTTCTTC. The chain uses TRBV20-1 and TRBJ2-1; D gene ambiguous. This CDR3 spans 18 amino acids. Germline-derived CDR1 and CDR2 are DFQATT and SNEGSKA (reference sequence). V was cut by 3 bases and J by 5 bases, with 26 bases left in between.

V is TRBV29-1 and J is TRBJ2-7, with 11 positions matching TRBD1. V lost 0 bases and J lost 4; bases outside the gene matches: 5. Germline values: CDR1 SQVTM, CDR2 ANQGSEA. The CDR3 contains 15 residues. CDR3: CSVEDSGQGVYEQYF. The CDR3 nucleotides read TGCAGCGTTGAAGATTCGGGACAGGGGGTTTACGAGCAGTACTTC.

V and J are TRBV23-1 and TRBJ1-3; D unclear. TRBV23-1 is an open reading frame, and its role is uncertain. This CDR3 comprises 16 residues. Trimming removed 1 base at V and 4 bases at J, with 14 bases between. The CDR3 nucleotides are TGCGCCAGCAGTCAATTCGGTCCGGGTCCCGGAAACACCATATATTTT. Protein: CASSQFGPGPGNTIYF.

Only one count was recorded for this clonotype. This rearrangement joins TRBV20-1 to TRBJ2-1; 7 nucleotides agree with TRBD1. The CDR3 covers 15 residues. Germline assignment: CDR1 DFQATT and CDR2 SNEGSKA (reference sequence). V lost 0 bases and J lost 0; bases outside the gene matches: 2. CDR3: CSAREAGGSYNEQFF. Here the CDR3 DNA reads TGCAGTGCTAGAGAAGCAGGGGGCTCCTACAATGAGCAGTTCTTC.

V usage is TRBV12-3 or TRBV12-4 and J usage is TRBJ2-3; 8 bases match TRBD2. V shed 5 bases and J 3 bases; nucleotides not matched to a gene: 10. The length of the CDR3 is 16 residues. CDR3 DNA: TGTGCCAGCAGTACCTTAGCGGGATGGGGGACAGATACGCAGTATTTT. This codes for CASSTLAGWGTDTQYF.

The rearrangement links TRBV20-1 to TRBJ2-3; D may be TRBD2 (5 bases). This CDR3 spans 13 amino acids. V was pared by 3 bases and J by 2 bases, with 9 bases between. Germline V gene sequence: CDR1 DFQATT, CDR2 SNEGSKA (reference sequence). The CDR3 is CSASRDDTDTQYF. CDR3 sequence (DNA): TGCAGTGCTAGCCGGGATGACACAGATACGCAGTATTTT.

V and J are TRBV30 and TRBJ2-1; D possibly corresponds to TRBD1 (6 bases). The CDR3 sequence is 15 residues long. Trimming took 0 bases from V and 6 from J, leaving 15 bases between them. The germline gives CDR1 GTSNPN, CDR2 SVGIG (reference sequence). This CDR3 is CAWSVATGHPNEQFF. CDR3 DNA: TGTGCCTGGAGTGTCGCGACAGGCCACCCCAATGAGCAGTTCTTC. The full variable domain, with the rest looked up from reference TRBV30 and TRBJ2-1, is SQTIHQWPATLVQPVGSPLSLECTVEGTSNPNLYWYRQAAGRGLQLLFYSVGIGQISSEVPQNLSASRPQDRQFILSSKKLLLSDSGFYLCAWSVATGHPNEQFFGPGTRLTVL.

J is TRBJ2-1 and V is TRBV20-1; no definite D call. Germline V gene lookup returns CDR1 DFQATT and CDR2 SNEGSKA (reference sequence). The CDR3 sequence is 17 residues long. V shed 0 bases and J shed 3 bases, with 18 bases lying between them. The CDR3 region is CSARDSLPSENYNEQFF. CDR3 nucleotide sequence: TGCAGTGCTAGAGATTCCCTTCCCAGCGAAAACTACAATGAGCAGTTCTTC.

The chain couples TRBV6-6 to TRBJ2-1, with D perhaps matching TRBD2 (6 bases). CDR3 length: 15 amino acids. Trimming left V 2 bases short and J 2 bases short, with 10 bases between. Germline CDR1 and CDR2: MNHNY and SVGAGI (reference sequence). CDR3 DNA: TGTGCCAGCAGTTACGGGGGGAGGCCCTACAATGAGCAGTTCTTC. Amino acid sequence: CASSYGGRPYNEQFF.

CDR3 amino acids: CSVNFGAGGDYGYTF. The CDR3 bases are TGCAGCGTTAATTTTGGGGCAGGGGGTGACTATGGCTACACCTTC. The chain links TRBV29-1 to TRBJ1-2; TRBD1 aligns across 7 bases. This CDR3 comprises 15 residues. Germline V gene sequence: CDR1 SQVTM, CDR2 ANQGSEA. Trimming cost V 5 bases and J 3 bases; bases outside gene matches: 12.

The V gene is TRBV23-1, the J gene TRBJ2-7; the match to TRBD1 covers 7 bases. TRBV23-1 is an open reading frame, and its role is uncertain. This CDR3 comprises 17 residues. Losses at the gene ends were 0 bases for V and 3 bases for J; bases not matched to a gene: 11. The CDR3 here is CASSQSLGGSLLYEQYF. The CDR3 region has the DNA TGCGCCAGCAGTCAATCGTTAGGGGGCAGTCTCCTCTACGAGCAGTACTTC.

The chain has TRBV5-6 and TRBJ2-1; no definite D call. CDR1 is SGHDT and CDR2 is YYEEEE in the germline V gene. The germline V and J ends were trimmed by 3 bases and 6 bases, with 10 bases remaining between them. The CDR3 totals 13 residues. The CDR3 DNA reads as TGTGCCAGCAGCTCCTTGGCCCTCAATGAGCAGTTCTTC. Encoded protein: CASSSLALNEQFF.

The chain carries TRBV12-3 or TRBV12-4 and TRBJ2-3; D is ambiguous. Trimming stripped 3 bases from V and 3 bases from J, with 4 bases between. The CDR3 has 12 residues. CDR3 nucleotides: TGTGCCAGCAGTTTCTGGACAGATACGCAGTATTTT. It translates to CASSFWTDTQYF.